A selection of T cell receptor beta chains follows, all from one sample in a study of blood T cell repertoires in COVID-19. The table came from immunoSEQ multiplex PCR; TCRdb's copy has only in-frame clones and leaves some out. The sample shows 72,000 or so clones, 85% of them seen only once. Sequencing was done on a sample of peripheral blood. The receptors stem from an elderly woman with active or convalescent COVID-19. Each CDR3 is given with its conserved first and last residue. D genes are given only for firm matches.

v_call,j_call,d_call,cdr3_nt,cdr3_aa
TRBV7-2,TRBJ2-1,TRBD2,TGTGCCAGCAGCTTAGTTGGCGCGGGGGGGCTCGGCAATGAGCAGTTCTTC,CASSLVGAGGLGNEQFF
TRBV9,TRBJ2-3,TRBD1,TGTGCCAGCAGCGCCTGGACAGGGGGCCCCACAGATACGCAGTATTTT,CASSAWTGGPTDTQYF
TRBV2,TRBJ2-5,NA,TGTGCCAGCAGTATTCGAGCCGGGAATACAGAGACCCAGTACTTC,CASSIRAGNTETQYF
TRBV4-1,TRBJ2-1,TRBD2,TGCGCCAGCAGCCAAGATCGGAAACTAGCGGGGGGCCTAACAAACAATGAGCAGTTCTTC,CASSQDRKLAGGLTNNEQFF
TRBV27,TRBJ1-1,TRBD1,TGTGCCACCTCGAGGAGGGGGCAGAACACTGAAGCTTTCTTT,CATSRRGQNTEAFF
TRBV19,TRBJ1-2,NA,TGTGCCAGTAGTATATGGGGTTCAGGGGGCTACACCTTC,CASSIWGSGGYTF
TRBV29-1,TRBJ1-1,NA,TGCAGCGTTGGGAGCGACAGCCACACTGAAGCTTTCTTT,CSVGSDSHTEAFF
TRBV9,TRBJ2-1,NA,TGTGCCAGCAGCGTAGTTGATGGCTCCAATGAGCAGTTCTTC,CASSVVDGSNEQFF
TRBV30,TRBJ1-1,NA,TGTGCCTGGAGTAAGGGAGGGAACACTGAAGCTTTCTTT,CAWSKGGNTEAFF
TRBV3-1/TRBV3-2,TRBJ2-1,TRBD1,TGTGCCAGCAGCCAAGATGAGACAGGGACGAATGAGCAGTTCTTC,CASSQDETGTNEQFF